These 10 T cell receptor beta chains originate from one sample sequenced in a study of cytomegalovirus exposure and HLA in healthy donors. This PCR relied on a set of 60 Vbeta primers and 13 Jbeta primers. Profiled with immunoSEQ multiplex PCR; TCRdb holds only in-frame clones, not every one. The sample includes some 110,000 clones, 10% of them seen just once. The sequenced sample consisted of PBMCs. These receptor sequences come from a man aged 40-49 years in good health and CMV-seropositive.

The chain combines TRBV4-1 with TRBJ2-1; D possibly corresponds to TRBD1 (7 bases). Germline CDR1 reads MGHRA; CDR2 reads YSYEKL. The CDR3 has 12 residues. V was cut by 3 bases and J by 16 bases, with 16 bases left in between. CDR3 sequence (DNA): TGCGCCAGCAGCCAGCGGGACAGCAATTTTTTCTTC. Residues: CASSQRDSNFFF.

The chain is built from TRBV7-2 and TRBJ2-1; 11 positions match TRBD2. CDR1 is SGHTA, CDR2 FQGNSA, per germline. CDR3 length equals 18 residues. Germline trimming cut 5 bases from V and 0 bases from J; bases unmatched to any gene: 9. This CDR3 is CASSKPGTSGSSYNEQFF. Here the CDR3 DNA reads TGTGCCAGCAGCAAACCCGGGACTAGCGGTAGCTCCTACAATGAGCAGTTCTTC.

This chain's CDR3 is CASSRGQGVGQPQHF. As DNA, the CDR3 is TGTGCCAGCAGCCGGGGACAGGGAGTAGGTCAGCCCCAGCATTTT. The rearrangement uses TRBV5-5 and TRBJ1-5, with 9 bases lining up with TRBD1. The ends lost 4 bases at V and 6 bases at J; junction bases unmatched: 8. Germline V gene lookup returns CDR1 SGHKS and CDR2 YYEKEE (reference sequence). The CDR3 runs 15 residues.

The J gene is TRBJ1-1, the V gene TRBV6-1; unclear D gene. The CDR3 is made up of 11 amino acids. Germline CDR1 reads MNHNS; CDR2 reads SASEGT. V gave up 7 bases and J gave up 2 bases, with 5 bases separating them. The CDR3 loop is CASIKNTEAFF. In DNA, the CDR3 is TGTGCCAGCATTAAAAACACTGAAGCTTTCTTT.

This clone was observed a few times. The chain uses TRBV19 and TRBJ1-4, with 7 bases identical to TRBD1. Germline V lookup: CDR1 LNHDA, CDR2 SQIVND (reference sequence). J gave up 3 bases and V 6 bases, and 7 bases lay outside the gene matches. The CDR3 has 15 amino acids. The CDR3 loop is CASRPTGKSNEKLFF. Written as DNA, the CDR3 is TGTGCCAGTAGACCGACAGGGAAGTCTAATGAAAAACTGTTTTTT.

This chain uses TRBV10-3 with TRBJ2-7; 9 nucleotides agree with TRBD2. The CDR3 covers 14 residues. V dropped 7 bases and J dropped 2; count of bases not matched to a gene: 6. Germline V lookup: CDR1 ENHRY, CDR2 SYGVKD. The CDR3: CAIKAGGITYEQYF. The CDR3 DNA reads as TGTGCCATCAAGGCGGGAGGGATTACCTACGAGCAGTACTTC.

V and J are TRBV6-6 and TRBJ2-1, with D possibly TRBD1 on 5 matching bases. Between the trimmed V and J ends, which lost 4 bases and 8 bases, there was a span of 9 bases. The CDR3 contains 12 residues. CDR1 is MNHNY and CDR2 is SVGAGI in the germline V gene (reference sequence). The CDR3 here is CASSSQGDEQFF. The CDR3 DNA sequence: TGTGCCAGCAGTTCCCAAGGGGATGAGCAGTTCTTC.

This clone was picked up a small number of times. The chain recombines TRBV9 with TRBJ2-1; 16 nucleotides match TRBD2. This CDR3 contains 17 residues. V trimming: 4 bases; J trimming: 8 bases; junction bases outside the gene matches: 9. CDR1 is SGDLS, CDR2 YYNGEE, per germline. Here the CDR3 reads CASSPIPGTSGRDEQFF. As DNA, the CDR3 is TGTGCCAGCAGCCCCATTCCCGGGACTAGCGGGAGGGATGAGCAGTTCTTC.

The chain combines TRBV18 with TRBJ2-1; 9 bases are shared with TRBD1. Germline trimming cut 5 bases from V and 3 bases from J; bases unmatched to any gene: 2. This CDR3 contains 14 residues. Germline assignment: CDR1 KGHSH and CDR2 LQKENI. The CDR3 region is CASSRDRDYNEQFF. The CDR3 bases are TGTGCCAGCTCAAGGGACAGGGACTACAATGAGCAGTTCTTC.

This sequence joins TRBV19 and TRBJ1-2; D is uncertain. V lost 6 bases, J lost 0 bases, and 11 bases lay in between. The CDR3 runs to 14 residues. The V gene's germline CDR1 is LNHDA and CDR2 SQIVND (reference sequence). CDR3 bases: TGTGCCAGTAGCATCAGCCTAGCTAACTATGGCTACACCTTC. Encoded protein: CASSISLANYGYTF. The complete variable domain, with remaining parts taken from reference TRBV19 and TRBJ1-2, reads DGGITQSPKYLFRKEGQNVTLSCEQNLNHDAMYWYRQDPGQGLRLIYYSQIVNDFQKGDIAEGYSVSREKKESFPLTVTSAQKNPTAFYLCASSISLANYGYTFGSGTRLTVV.